The next 21 T cell receptor beta chains were all read from a single sample in a study of shared clonotypes between healthy human individuals. Only in-frame clones appear in the TCRdb table, and some are missing; sequencing was by immunoSEQ multiplex PCR. The sample has roughly 490,000 clones; 70% to 80% are singletons. The sample comprised PBMCs. All receptors come from a woman in her thirties or forties in good health. Some clones in this sample may be carry-over from other donors' samples.

The rearrangement links TRBV11-2 to TRBJ2-3; D ambiguous. This CDR3 comprises 14 residues. V was trimmed by 1 base and J by 2 bases, leaving 7 bases between them. Germline CDR1 and CDR2: SGHAT and FQNNGV. The CDR3 reads CASSLAFYTDTQYF. CDR3 DNA sequence: TGTGCCAGCAGCTTAGCCTTCTACACAGATACGCAGTATTTT.

The chain recombines TRBV27 with TRBJ2-3, with TRBD1 matching 9 bases. This CDR3 comprises 14 residues. Unmatched junction bases numbered 7, after V lost 6 bases and J lost 6 bases. Germline V CDR1 and CDR2: MNHEY, SMNVEV (reference sequence). Here the CDR3 reads CASRADRGFDTQYF. The CDR3 DNA is TGTGCCAGCAGGGCGGACAGGGGATTTGATACGCAGTATTTT.

V and J are TRBV9 and TRBJ2-2; D tentatively reads TRBD1 or TRBD2 (5 bases each). Trimming shortened V by 3 bases and J by 8 bases, and 17 bases separated the two germline ends. The V gene's germline CDR1 is SGDLS and CDR2 YYNGEE. This CDR3 region has 15 residues. For the CDR3, the DNA is TGTGCCAGCAGCGCCGGACGGCAAGGGACGGGGGAGCTGTTTTTT. Translating it yields CASSAGRQGTGELFF.

The chain carries TRBV1 and TRBJ2-4. TRBV1 is designated a pseudogene. This CDR3 has 21 amino acids. The CDR3 reads CTSSQGGPPRPCILAKNIQYF. CDR3 coding DNA: TGCACCAGCAGCCAAGGAGGCCCCCCCAGGCCCTGCATACTAGCCAAAAACATTCAGTACTTC.

V gene TRBV2 combines with J gene TRBJ1-1, with D perhaps TRBD1 (6 bases). From germline, CDR1 is SNHLY and CDR2 FYNNEI. Trimming removed 8 bases at V and 1 base at J, with 11 bases between. CDR3 length equals 13 residues. The CDR3 sequence: CASRWTENTEAFF. CDR3 DNA sequence: TGTGCCAGCCGATGGACAGAGAACACTGAAGCTTTCTTT.

The rearrangement links TRBV7-2 to TRBJ1-2; the D is unclear. With 3 bases removed from V and 2 bases from J, the gap between germline ends came to 4 bases. The CDR3 runs to 12 residues. Germline values: CDR1 SGHTA, CDR2 FQGNSA. The CDR3, as DNA: TGTGCCAGCAGCTTTTTCAACTATGGCTACACCTTC. Protein sequence: CASSFFNYGYTF.

The rearrangement joins TRBV29-1 to TRBJ2-5, with a weak D call TRBD2 (5 bases). The CDR3 consists of 13 residues. The germline CDR1 and CDR2 sequences are SQVTM and ANQGSEA. V lost 8 bases and J lost 3, with 16 bases in between. CDR3: CSPGQRPKETQYF. The CDR3 DNA follows: TGCAGCCCCGGGCAGCGGCCCAAAGAGACCCAGTACTTC.

The chain uses TRBV7-9 and TRBJ2-5, with TRBD1 matching over 7 bases. The J call may be faulty, since TRBJ2-7 better matches the DNA end. From germline, CDR1 is SEHNR and CDR2 FQNEAQ (reference sequence). The CDR3 has 16 residues. The CDR3 nucleotides are TGTGCCAGCAGCGCCCACCGGGACAGTCCATCCTACGAGCAGTACTTC. It yields the protein CASSAHRDSPSYEQYF.

In the case of this clone: Other DNA variants within this sample encode the same CDR3. The rearrangement joins TRBV18 to TRBJ2-5; TRBD1 is a possible D gene (6 bases). V was trimmed by 2 bases and J by 3 bases, leaving 7 bases between them. CDR3 size: 13 residues. Germline V gene sequence: CDR1 KGHSH, CDR2 LQKENI. CDR3 residues: CASSPRTEETQYF. The CDR3 coding sequence is TGTGCCAGCTCACCAAGGACAGAAGAGACCCAGTACTTC.

Concerning this clone itself: It is likely a read error: a sequence one base away is far more abundant. Other DNA sequences of this sample code for an identical CDR3. The rearrangement uses TRBV5-1 and TRBJ2-1; 8 nucleotides match TRBD1. This CDR3 is built from 15 residues. Germline values: CDR1 SGHRS, CDR2 YFSETQ. J lost 7 bases, V lost 8 bases, and 14 bases had no gene match. The CDR3 sequence: CASSPYRGYTNEQFF. The CDR3 nucleotides read TGCGCCAGTAGCCCGTACAGGGGGTATACGAATGAGCAGTTCTTC.

The chain uses TRBV6-5 and TRBJ2-7, with TRBD2 matching over 8 bases. The CDR3 totals 14 residues. Germline CDR1 MNHEY, CDR2 SVGAGI. V shed 0 bases and J 7 bases; nucleotides not matched to a gene: 5. Here the CDR3 reads CASSYSIGGREQYF. The CDR3 DNA reads as TGTGCCAGCAGTTACTCGATTGGCGGGAGGGAGCAGTACTTC.

The chain joins TRBV27 to TRBJ2-2, with D hard to call. With 3 bases removed from V and 5 bases from J, the gap between germline ends came to 4 bases. This CDR3 contains 12 residues. Germline V gene sequence: CDR1 MNHEY, CDR2 SMNVEV (reference sequence). The CDR3 reads CASSFSTGELFF. In nucleotides, the CDR3 is TGTGCCAGCAGTTTTAGTACCGGGGAGCTGTTTTTT.

This chain links TRBV19 with TRBJ2-4; 9 positions agree with TRBD1. The CDR3 extends over 14 amino acids. Trimming took 9 bases from V and 1 from J; bases not matched to a gene: 4. Germline CDR1 reads LNHDA; CDR2 reads SQIVND (reference sequence). CDR3 in DNA: TGTGCCAGCTCGACAGGGGGGGCCAAAAACATTCAGTACTTC. The encoded protein is CASSTGGAKNIQYF.

This clone has more than one count but fewer than ten. The V call is TRBV28, the J call TRBJ2-7; TRBD2 matches at 12 bases. The V segment lost 9 bases and the J segment 5 bases; nucleotides outside the gene matches: 8. Germline V gene lookup returns CDR1 MDHEN and CDR2 SYDVKM. This CDR3 region has 14 residues. CDR3 in DNA: TGTGCCAGTGCTAGCGGGAGGGAGATCGACGAGCAGTACTTC. It encodes CASASGREIDEQYF. Full variable domain (remainder filled in from reference TRBV28 and TRBJ2-7): DVKVTQSSRYLVKRTGEKVFLECVQDMDHENMFWYRQDPGLGLRLIYFSYDVKMKEKGDIPEGYSVSREKKERFSLILESASTNQTSMYLCASASGREIDEQYFGPGTRLTVT.

In this sample, this clone turned up once. The chain joins TRBV11-3 to TRBJ2-3; a weak D match, TRBD2 (6 bases). Germline V lookup: CDR1 SGHNT, CDR2 YENEEA. The germline V and J ends were trimmed by 5 bases and 4 bases, with 13 bases remaining between them. This CDR3 is built from 14 residues. The CDR3 region has the DNA TGTGCCAGCAGCGTGACTAGTTACGCAGATACGCAGTATTTT. Protein sequence: CASSVTSYADTQYF.

The genes are TRBV10-3 and TRBJ2-7; D is uncertain. V was shortened by 2 bases and J by 9 bases, with 20 bases between the two germline ends. The length of the CDR3 is 15 residues. Germline V gene sequence: CDR1 ENHRY, CDR2 SYGVKD. The DNA of the CDR3 is TGTGCCATCAGTGAGATGTCAGGATCGGAGAGGAGGCAGTACTTC. This gives the protein CAISEMSGSERRQYF.

This chain links TRBV27 with TRBJ2-7; no clear D gene. V lost 3 bases and J lost 3, with 12 bases in between. The length of the CDR3 is 14 residues. Germline V gene data show CDR1 as MNHEY and CDR2 as SMNVEV (reference sequence). This chain's CDR3 is CASSFRLPDYEQYF. CDR3 in DNA: TGTGCCAGCAGTTTTCGTCTGCCAGACTACGAGCAGTACTTC.

The chain uses TRBV6-1 and TRBJ2-1, with unresolved D. Germline lookup yields CDR1 MNHNS and CDR2 SASEGT. Trimming stripped 2 bases from V and 4 bases from J, with 9 bases between. This CDR3 is built from 14 residues. CDR3 in amino acids: CASSERVEYNEQFF. In DNA, the CDR3 is TGTGCCAGCAGTGAAAGGGTGGAATACAATGAGCAGTTCTTC.

This chain joins TRBV6-5 and TRBJ2-1; D gene uncertain. This CDR3 is 15 amino acids long. Trimming removed 0 bases from V and 9 bases from J, with 15 bases in between. Germline V gene sequence: CDR1 MNHEY, CDR2 SVGAGI. CDR3 sequence (DNA): TGTGCCAGCAGTTACTCAGGAGTAGAGCGTTCTGAGCAGTTCTTC. Its protein product is CASSYSGVERSEQFF.

The chain links TRBV6-6 to TRBJ1-1; no firm D call. The CDR3 loop spans 12 amino acids. The V and J ends lost 3 bases and 6 bases respectively, with 8 bases between them. Germline CDR1 is MNHNY and CDR2 is SVGAGI (reference sequence). This CDR3 is CASSYEYAEAFF. In DNA, the CDR3 is TGTGCCAGCAGTTATGAGTACGCTGAAGCTTTCTTT.

There are a few counts of this clone. The genes are TRBV5-5 and TRBJ2-3; D remains unclear. Germline CDR1 and CDR2: SGHKS and YYEKEE (reference sequence). Trimming removed 5 bases at V and 2 bases at J, with 9 bases between. The CDR3 length is 13 residues. The chain's CDR3 is CASSTGLTDTQYF. DNA for the CDR3: TGTGCCAGCAGTACTGGCCTCACAGATACGCAGTATTTT.